This T cell receptor (beta chain) derives from a study of STAT5B mutations in CD4+ large granular lymphocyte leukemia. As for the study in general: Healthy donors showed HLA-associated enrichment of the CDR3 'QG' motif. General observations from the study: 8/27 top patient clones versus 2/35 control clones were TRBV06-family. No patients shared main leukemic clonotypes, though about 24% appeared at low frequency elsewhere.

This CDR3 contains 17 residues. The germline gives CDR1 LGHNA, CDR2 YNFKEQ. The V end lost 0 bases, the J end lost 2 bases, and 15 bases lay between the germline ends. Clones were read by immunoSEQ multiplex PCR, and TCRdb kept only the in-frame ones, dropping some. Among tens of thousands of clones listed, 74% were seen once. Regarding this clone: The antigen is not known.

The sample comprised CD4+ T cells from blood buffy coats. This chain links TRBV4-2 with TRBJ2-3, with D possibly TRBD1 on 5 matching bases. The origin of this receptor is a human donor in good health. The CDR3 here is CASSQDVGTDNTDTQYF. The CDR3 region has the DNA TGTGCCAGCAGCCAAGATGTAGGCACGGACAACACAGATACGCAGTATTTT.